This TCR beta chain was obtained from a study of shared clonotypes between healthy human individuals. Profiled with immunoSEQ multiplex PCR; TCRdb holds only in-frame clones, not every one. The sample yields some 2.1 million clones, approximately 95% seen once. The CDR3 runs to 17 residues. CDR1 and CDR2 (germline): SGHAT, FQNNGV. V shed 3 bases and J 4 bases; nucleotides not matched to a gene: 7. The genes are TRBV11-2 and TRBJ2-3, with TRBD2 identical over 13 bases. This sequence was found in a man between 18 and 29 years old in good health. The source material was naive CD4+ T cells sorted from blood. Subset of the sample: CD45RA+ positively selected. The CDR3 sequence is CASSFGLAGVASDTQYF. Written as DNA, the CDR3 is TGTGCCAGCAGCTTCGGACTAGCGGGAGTAGCTTCAGATACGCAGTATTTT.